This paragraph covers one TCR beta chain sequence. Original data processing: By means of reference gene primer amplification, nucleated cell counts were estimated. TCRdb's table, derived via immunoSEQ multiplex PCR, lists solely in-frame clones and lacks some. For V, J and clone size, that table is used; D and trimming come from the DNA. The repertoire holds fewer than 250,000 clones, with 88% as singletons. The germline CDR1 and CDR2 sequences are SGHNT and YYREEE (reference sequence). This CDR3 is 14 amino acids long. V was pared by 2 bases and J by 2 bases, with 9 bases between. The data belong to a study of blood T cell repertoires in COVID-19. Study-wide background: COVID-19 samples from acute and convalescent phases originated in the United States, Italy and Spain. PBMCs, B-cell-depleted T cells, or T cells were the source of the cDNA or gDNA that made up the material.

The sample consisted of peripheral blood. The TCR comes from a man aged 40-50 years with acute or convalescent COVID-19. V gene TRBV5-4 combines with J gene TRBJ2-3; D is unclear. The CDR3 DNA follows: TGTGCCAGCAGCTTCTCGGGTTCCACAGATACGCAGTATTTT. Protein sequence: CASSFSGSTDTQYF.